The 17 T cell receptor beta chains reported below all come from one sample, sequenced in a study of beta chain features in type 1 diabetes. Overall study results and limits: People with Type 1 diabetes carried modestly yet significantly shorter TCRB CDR3s in all four CD4+ subsets.

Which antigens these TCRs recognize remains unknown. Since all of the isolated RNA was reverse transcribed, expressed TCRB transcripts were what got sequenced. Using immunoSEQ multiplex PCR, the repertoire was profiled, and TCRdb retains in-frame clones only, with some absent. The repertoire includes a few hundred thousand clones, around an eighth of them detected once, and approximately 0.011% sits in the top ten. The sequenced sample was naive CD4+ T cells from blood. These receptors came from a woman between 18 and 30 years old with type 1 diabetes.

CDR3 region: CASSKSFKDTQYF. The CDR3 DNA reads as TGTGCCAGCAGTAAAAGCTTTAAAGATACGCAGTATTTT. The rearrangement uses TRBV28 and TRBJ2-3, with unresolved D. Per the germline V gene, CDR1 is MDHEN and CDR2 is SYDVKM. V lost 5 bases and J lost 5, with 11 bases in between. The length of the CDR3 is 13 residues.

This clone appeared a few times. The J gene is TRBJ2-1, the V gene TRBV19, with 10 bases aligning to TRBD1. CDR1 and CDR2 (germline): LNHDA, SQIVND (reference sequence). CDR3 length equals 15 residues. V lost 2 bases to trimming and J lost 6 bases; unmatched junction nucleotides: 4. DNA of the CDR3: TGTGCCAGTAGTATAAGGTGGGACAGGGGCAATGAGCAGTTCTTC. Amino acid sequence: CASSIRWDRGNEQFF.

This clone was counted only a few times. The V and J genes are TRBV9 and TRBJ2-3; 7 nucleotides match TRBD2. Germline CDR1 is SGDLS and CDR2 is YYNGEE. V lost 4 bases to trimming and J lost 4 bases; unmatched junction nucleotides: 6. The CDR3 is 14 residues long. The CDR3 region has the DNA TGTGCCAGCAGCTACGGACTAGTAGCAGATACGCAGTATTTT. Protein: CASSYGLVADTQYF.

The V gene is TRBV5-4, the J gene TRBJ1-2; D is undetermined. The CDR3 consists of 13 residues. V lost 4 bases and J lost 4, with 11 bases in between. Germline CDR1 and CDR2: SGHNT and YYREEE (reference sequence). The CDR3 coding sequence is TGTGCCAGCAGCGACCGGGTCGGCTATGGCTACACCTTC. It translates to CASSDRVGYGYTF.

The gene calls are TRBV7-6 and TRBJ2-5, with D possibly being TRBD2 (5 bases). In germline, CDR1 is SGHVS, CDR2 FNYEAQ. Trimming stripped 6 bases from V and 5 bases from J, with 19 bases between. This CDR3 is built from 15 residues. CDR3 coding DNA: TGTGCCAGCAGTCTAGAGCCTAGTGGGGAGGAGACCCAGTACTTC. Protein product: CASSLEPSGEETQYF.

The chain has TRBV9 and TRBJ1-2; no reliable D call. Trimming shortened V by 0 bases and J by 3 bases, and 9 bases separated the two germline ends. The CDR3 length is 14 residues. Germline V lookup: CDR1 SGDLS, CDR2 YYNGEE. The chain's CDR3 is CASSVVAGDYGYTF. The DNA of the CDR3 is TGTGCCAGCAGCGTAGTCGCCGGGGACTATGGCTACACCTTC. Full variable domain (remainder filled in from reference TRBV9 and TRBJ1-2): DSGVTQTPKHLITATGQRVTLRCSPRSGDLSVYWYQQSLDQGLQFLIQYYNGEERAKGNILERFSAQQFPDLHSELNLSSLELGDSALYFCASSVVAGDYGYTFGSGTRLTVV.

The table lists this clone with a few counts. This rearrangement joins TRBV5-1 to TRBJ1-1, with D perhaps matching TRBD1 (5 bases). Trimming removed 0 bases from V and 1 base from J, with 10 bases in between. The CDR3 contains 15 residues. Germline lookup yields CDR1 SGHRS and CDR2 YFSETQ. DNA of the CDR3: TGCGCCAGCAGCTTGGTTGGGCAGGGGAACACTGAAGCTTTCTTT. This sequence encodes CASSLVGQGNTEAFF.

This clone has just a few counts. The V and J genes are TRBV19 and TRBJ1-1; D unresolved. This CDR3 is 14 amino acids long. Per germline, CDR1 LNHDA and CDR2 SQIVND (reference sequence). Trimming removed 3 bases at V and 4 bases at J, with 12 bases between. DNA of the CDR3: TGTGCCAGTAGTATTGAGTTCCCGATCACTGAAGCTTTCTTT. Translating it yields CASSIEFPITEAFF.

This clone was recorded a few times. The chain recombines TRBV19 with TRBJ2-3; weak D call: TRBD2 (6 bases). The CDR3 is 13 amino acids. V lost 7 bases to trimming and J lost 5 bases, with 13 bases between them. CDR1 and CDR2 from the germline V gene are LNHDA and SQIVND (reference sequence). CDR3 sequence (DNA): TGTGCCAGTACCCCGGGAGCCAGAGATACGCAGTATTTT. As protein: CASTPGARDTQYF.

This clone was counted between two and nine times. V and J are TRBV2 and TRBJ2-1; 7 nucleotides match TRBD2. Trimming cost V 6 bases and J 8 bases; bases outside gene matches: 10. Germline-derived CDR1 and CDR2 are SNHLY and FYNNEI. This CDR3 is 14 amino acids long. DNA of the CDR3: TGTGCCAGCAGGGTAAGGACCCGGGGGGATGAGCAGTTCTTC. As protein: CASRVRTRGDEQFF.

In this sample, this clone turned up a few times. The V and J genes are TRBV7-2 and TRBJ2-3; 12 bases line up with TRBD2. CDR3 length: 17 residues. The germline V gene has CDR1 SGHTA and CDR2 FQGNSA. J lost 3 bases, V lost 8 bases, and 12 bases had no gene match. The CDR3 coding sequence is TGTGCCAGCCTAAAGTGGACTAGCGGGGCCGGGACAGATACGCAGTATTTT. It yields the protein CASLKWTSGAGTDTQYF.

This clone was seen only a few times. The chain employs TRBV7-9 and TRBJ2-7; 8 bases are shared with TRBD1. Unmatched junction bases numbered 9, after V lost 5 bases and J lost 3 bases. The CDR3 is 15 residues long. Germline CDR1 and CDR2: SEHNR and FQNEAQ (reference sequence). The CDR3 reads CASSHYRDRNYEQYF. Written as DNA, the CDR3 is TGTGCCAGCAGCCACTACCGGGACAGGAACTACGAGCAGTACTTC.

The rearrangement joins TRBV25-1 to TRBJ2-7; 7 bases match TRBD1. After removal of 5 bases from V and 6 bases from J, the junction contained 13 bases not matched to a gene. Per germline, CDR1 MGHDK and CDR2 SYGVNS. This CDR3 spans 15 amino acids. CDR3 DNA: TGTGCCAGCAGTCCCCAGACAGGGCTTAGATTCGAGCAGTACTTC. Translated: CASSPQTGLRFEQYF.

The J gene is TRBJ2-7, the V gene TRBV28; 9 positions agree with TRBD1. Trimming at V came to 4 bases and at J to 2 bases, leaving 6 bases not matched to a gene. The length of the CDR3 is 15 residues. CDR1 and CDR2 (germline): MDHEN, SYDVKM. The CDR3 reads CASSSSGTGPYEQYF. The CDR3 nucleotides are TGTGCCAGCAGTTCCTCCGGGACAGGGCCCTACGAGCAGTACTTC.

J is TRBJ2-5 and V is TRBV28; a possible D gene is TRBD1 (8 bases). Germline lookup yields CDR1 MDHEN and CDR2 SYDVKM. The V end was cut by 1 base, the J end by 5 bases, with 23 bases between. This CDR3 comprises 18 residues. The CDR3 nucleotides are TGTGCCAGCAGTTTATCGTCGGGGGGACAGGATACTTTCGAGACCCAGTACTTC. It codes for CASSLSSGGQDTFETQYF.

This clone has a handful of counts. Other DNA sequences in this sample translate to the same CDR3. The chain carries TRBV18 and TRBJ2-1; 7 nucleotides align to TRBD2. V lost 3 bases, J lost 5 bases, and 1 base stayed unmatched. From germline, CDR1 is KGHSH and CDR2 LQKENI. The CDR3 sequence is 13 residues long. The CDR3 DNA is TGTGCCAGCTCACCGGGAGGGGACAATGAGCAGTTCTTC. Translated, it gives CASSPGGDNEQFF.

For this clone: This sample also contains other DNA sequences that code for the same CDR3. The chain combines TRBV28 with TRBJ1-2; D remains ambiguous. The CDR3 loop spans 11 amino acids. V was cut by 4 bases and J by 8 bases, with 8 bases left in between. CDR1 is MDHEN and CDR2 is SYDVKM in the germline V gene. DNA of the CDR3: TGTGCCAGCAGTTCCCCCGGGGGCTACACCTTC. As protein: CASSSPGGYTF.